The sequence of this T cell receptor beta chain was determined in a study of T cell responses to AZD1222 COVID-19 vaccine. Measured with immunoSEQ multiplex PCR; TCRdb has only the in-frame clones, and not every one. The repertoire includes about 83,000 clones, approximately 88% of them detected once, and more than 4.5% sits in the top ten. Notes on the study in general: When two AZD1222 doses had been given, Spike-specific TCR breadth and depth rose. Females outnumbered males among donors, who were mostly white British; clonal diversity was possibly underestimated. Targeting of unmutated variant regions was reportedly seen in nearly half of spike-specific TCRs.

Note on this clone: What it recognizes is unknown.

This CDR3 region has 14 residues. V shed 3 bases and J shed 2 bases, with 8 bases lying between them. Germline values: CDR1 MNHEY, CDR2 SVGAGI. The source is an adult in good health. Sequencing used peripheral blood, obtained on day 0 of MenACWY control vaccination. V gene TRBV6-5 combines with J gene TRBJ1-3; unclear D gene. Here the CDR3 reads CASSYRRTGNTIYF. The CDR3 nucleotides read TGTGCCAGCAGTTATAGACGTACTGGAAACACCATATATTTT.